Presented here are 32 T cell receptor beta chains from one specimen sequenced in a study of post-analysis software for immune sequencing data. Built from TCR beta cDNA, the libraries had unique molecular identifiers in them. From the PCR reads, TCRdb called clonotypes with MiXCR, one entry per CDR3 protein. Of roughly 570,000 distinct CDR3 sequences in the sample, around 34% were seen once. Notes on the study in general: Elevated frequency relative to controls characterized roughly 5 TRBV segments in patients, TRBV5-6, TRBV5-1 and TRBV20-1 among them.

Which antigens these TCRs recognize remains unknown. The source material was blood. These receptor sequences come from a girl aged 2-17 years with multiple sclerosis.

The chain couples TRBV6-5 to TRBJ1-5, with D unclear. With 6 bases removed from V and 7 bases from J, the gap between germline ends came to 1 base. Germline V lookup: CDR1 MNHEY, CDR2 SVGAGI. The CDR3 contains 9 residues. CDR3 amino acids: CASRQPQHF. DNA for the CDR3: TGTGCCAGCAGACAGCCCCAGCATTTT.

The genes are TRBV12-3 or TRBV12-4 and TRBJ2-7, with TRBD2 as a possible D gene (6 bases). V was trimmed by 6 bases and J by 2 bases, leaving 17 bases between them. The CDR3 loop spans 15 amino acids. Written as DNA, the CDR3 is TGTGCCAGCAGGGAGGGGCCCGGTCTTGCCTACGAGCAGTACTTC. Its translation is CASREGPGLAYEQYF.

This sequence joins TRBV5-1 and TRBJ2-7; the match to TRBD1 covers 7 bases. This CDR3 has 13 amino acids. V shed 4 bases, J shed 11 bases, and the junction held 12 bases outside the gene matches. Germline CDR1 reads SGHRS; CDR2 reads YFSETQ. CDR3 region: CASSRPPQGKEYF. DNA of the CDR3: TGCGCCAGCAGCCGTCCCCCACAGGGGAAGGAGTACTTC.

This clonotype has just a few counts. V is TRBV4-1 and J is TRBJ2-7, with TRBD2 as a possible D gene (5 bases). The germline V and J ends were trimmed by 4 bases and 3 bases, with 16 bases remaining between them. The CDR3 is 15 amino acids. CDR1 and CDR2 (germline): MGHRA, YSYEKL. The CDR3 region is CASSLDTTGNYEQYF. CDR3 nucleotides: TGCGCCAGCAGCCTAGACACGACGGGGAACTACGAGCAGTACTTC.

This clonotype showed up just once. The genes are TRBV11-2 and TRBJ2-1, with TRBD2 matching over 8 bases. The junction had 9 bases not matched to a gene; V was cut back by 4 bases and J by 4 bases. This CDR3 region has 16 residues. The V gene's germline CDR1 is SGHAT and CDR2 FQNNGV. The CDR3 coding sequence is TGTGCCAGCAGCTCCTTTACGGGAGGGACTTACAATGAGCAGTTCTTC. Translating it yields CASSSFTGGTYNEQFF. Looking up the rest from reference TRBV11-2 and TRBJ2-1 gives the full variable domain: EAGVAQSPRYKIIEKRQSVAFWCNPISGHATLYWYQQILGQGPKLLIQFQNNGVVDDSQLPKDRFSAERLKGVDSTLKIQPAKLEDSAVYLCASSSFTGGTYNEQFFGPGTRLTVL.

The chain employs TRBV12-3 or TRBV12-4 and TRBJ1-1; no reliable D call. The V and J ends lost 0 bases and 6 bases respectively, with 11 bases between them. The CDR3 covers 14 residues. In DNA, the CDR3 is TGTGCCAGCAGTTTAGCGCGCTCGAGCCCTGAAGCTTTCTTT. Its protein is CASSLARSSPEAFF.

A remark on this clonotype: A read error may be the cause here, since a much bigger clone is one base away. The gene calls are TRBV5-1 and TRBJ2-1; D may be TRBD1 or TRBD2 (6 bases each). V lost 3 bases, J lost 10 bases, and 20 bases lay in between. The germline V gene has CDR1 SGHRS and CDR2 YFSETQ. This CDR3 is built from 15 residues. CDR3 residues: CASSWAGQRASEQFF. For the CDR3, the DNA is TGCGCCAGCAGCTGGGCCGGACAGCGGGCGAGCGAGCAGTTCTTC.

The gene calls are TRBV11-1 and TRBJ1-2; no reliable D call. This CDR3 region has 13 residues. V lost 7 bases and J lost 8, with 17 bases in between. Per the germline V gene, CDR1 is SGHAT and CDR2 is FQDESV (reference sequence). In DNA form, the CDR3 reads TGTGCCAGCACTCCGGAGGAGGAAGGCGGCTACACCTTC. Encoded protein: CASTPEEEGGYTF.

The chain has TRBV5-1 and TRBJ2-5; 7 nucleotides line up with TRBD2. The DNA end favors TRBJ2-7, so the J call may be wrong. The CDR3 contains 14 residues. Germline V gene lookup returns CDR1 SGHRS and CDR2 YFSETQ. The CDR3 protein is CASSPVWGGYEQYF. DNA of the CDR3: TGCGCCAGCAGCCCTGTGTGGGGGGGATACGAGCAGTACTTC.

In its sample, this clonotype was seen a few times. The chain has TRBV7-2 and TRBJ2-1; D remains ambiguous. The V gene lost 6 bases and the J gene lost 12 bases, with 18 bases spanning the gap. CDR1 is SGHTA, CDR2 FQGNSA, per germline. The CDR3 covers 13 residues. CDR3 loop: CASRQPPNYGQFF. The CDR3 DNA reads TGTGCCAGCAGACAACCCCCGAACTACGGGCAGTTCTTC.

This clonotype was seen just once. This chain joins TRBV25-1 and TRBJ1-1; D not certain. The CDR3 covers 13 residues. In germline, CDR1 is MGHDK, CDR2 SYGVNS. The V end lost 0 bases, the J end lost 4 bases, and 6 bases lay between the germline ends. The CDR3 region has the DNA TGTGCCAGCAGTGAATACAAGTTCACTGAAGCTTTCTTT. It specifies CASSEYKFTEAFF.

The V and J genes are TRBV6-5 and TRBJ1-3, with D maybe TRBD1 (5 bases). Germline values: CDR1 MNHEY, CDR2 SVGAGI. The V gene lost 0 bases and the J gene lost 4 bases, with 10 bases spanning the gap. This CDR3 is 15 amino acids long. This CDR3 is CASSYSRDWGNTIYF. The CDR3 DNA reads TGTGCCAGCAGTTACTCAAGGGACTGGGGAAACACCATATATTTT.

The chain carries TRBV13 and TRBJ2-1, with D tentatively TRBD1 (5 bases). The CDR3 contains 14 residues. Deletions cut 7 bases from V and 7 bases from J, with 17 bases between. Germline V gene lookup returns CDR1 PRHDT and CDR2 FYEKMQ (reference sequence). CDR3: CASTHAGSRNEQFF. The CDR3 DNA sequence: TGTGCCAGCACCCATGCAGGGTCGCGGAATGAGCAGTTCTTC. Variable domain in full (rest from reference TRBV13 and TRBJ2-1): AAGVIQSPRHLIKEKRETATLKCYPIPRHDTVYWYQQGPGQDPQFLISFYEKMQSDKGSIPDRFSAQQFSDYHSELNMSSLELGDSALYFCASTHAGSRNEQFFGPGTRLTVL.

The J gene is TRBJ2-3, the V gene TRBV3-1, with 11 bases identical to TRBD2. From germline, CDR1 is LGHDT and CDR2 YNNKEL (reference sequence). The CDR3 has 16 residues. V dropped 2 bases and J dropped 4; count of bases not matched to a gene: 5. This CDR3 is CASSQPIAGGSDTQYF. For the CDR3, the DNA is TGTGCCAGCAGCCAACCGATAGCGGGGGGGTCAGATACGCAGTATTTT.

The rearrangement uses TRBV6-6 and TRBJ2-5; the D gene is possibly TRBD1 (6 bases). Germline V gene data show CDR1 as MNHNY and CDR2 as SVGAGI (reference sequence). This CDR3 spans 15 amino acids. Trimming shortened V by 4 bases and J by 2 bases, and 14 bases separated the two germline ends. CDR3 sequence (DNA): TGTGCCAGCAGTTCCGAGCCAGGGGCTCAAGAGACCCAGTACTTC. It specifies CASSSEPGAQETQYF.

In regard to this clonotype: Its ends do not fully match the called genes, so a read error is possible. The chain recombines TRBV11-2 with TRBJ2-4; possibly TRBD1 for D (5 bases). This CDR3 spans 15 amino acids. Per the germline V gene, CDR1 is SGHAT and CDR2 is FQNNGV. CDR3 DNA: TGTGTCAGCAGCTTAGATCAGGGCTCCAGGTCTATTCAGTACTTC. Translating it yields CVSSLDQGSRSIQYF.

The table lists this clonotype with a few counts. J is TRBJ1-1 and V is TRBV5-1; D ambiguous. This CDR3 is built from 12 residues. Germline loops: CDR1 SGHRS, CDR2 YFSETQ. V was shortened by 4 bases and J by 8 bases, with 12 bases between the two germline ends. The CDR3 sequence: CASSLADIEAFF. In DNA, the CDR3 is TGCGCCAGCAGCCTCGCCGACATCGAAGCTTTCTTT.

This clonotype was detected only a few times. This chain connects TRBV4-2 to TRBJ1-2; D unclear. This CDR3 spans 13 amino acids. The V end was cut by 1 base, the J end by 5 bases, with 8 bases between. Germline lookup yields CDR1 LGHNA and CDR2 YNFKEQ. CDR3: CASSQATDYGYTF. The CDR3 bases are TGTGCCAGCAGCCAAGCGACCGATTATGGCTACACCTTC.

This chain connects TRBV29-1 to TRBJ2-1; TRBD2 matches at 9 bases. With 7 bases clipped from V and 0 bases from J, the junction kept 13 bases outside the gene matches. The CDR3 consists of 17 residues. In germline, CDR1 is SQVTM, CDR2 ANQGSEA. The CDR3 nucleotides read TGCAGCGCCCGGAGTCTAGCGGGGACCAGCTCCTACAATGAGCAGTTCTTC. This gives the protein CSARSLAGTSSYNEQFF.

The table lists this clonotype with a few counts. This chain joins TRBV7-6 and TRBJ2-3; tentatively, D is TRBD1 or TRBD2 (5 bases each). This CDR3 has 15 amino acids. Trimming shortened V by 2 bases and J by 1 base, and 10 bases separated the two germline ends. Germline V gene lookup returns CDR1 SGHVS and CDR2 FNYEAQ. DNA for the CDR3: TGTGCCAGCAGCTTACACCGGGACGGCACAGATACGCAGTATTTT. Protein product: CASSLHRDGTDTQYF.

CDR3 loop: CASSLSRSSSYEQYF. CDR3 nucleotide sequence: TGTGCCAGCAGTTTATCACGCTCTAGCTCCTACGAGCAGTACTTC. The chain employs TRBV27 and TRBJ2-7; no definite D call. The CDR3 length is 15 residues. From germline, CDR1 is MNHEY and CDR2 SMNVEV (reference sequence). V was cut by 0 bases and J by 0 bases, with 9 bases left in between.

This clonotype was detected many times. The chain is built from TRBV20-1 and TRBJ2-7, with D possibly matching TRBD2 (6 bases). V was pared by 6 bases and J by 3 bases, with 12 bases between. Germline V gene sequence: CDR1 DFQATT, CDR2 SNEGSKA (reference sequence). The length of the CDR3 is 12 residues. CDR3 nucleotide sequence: TGCAGTGCCGGGACTTCAGACTACGAGCAGTACTTC. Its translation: CSAGTSDYEQYF.

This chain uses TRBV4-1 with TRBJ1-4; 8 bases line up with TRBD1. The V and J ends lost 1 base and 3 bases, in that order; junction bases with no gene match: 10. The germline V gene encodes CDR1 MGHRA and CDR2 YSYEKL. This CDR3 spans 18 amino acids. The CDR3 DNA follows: TGCGCCAGCAGCCAAGGGTCTGTCAGGGGGCTGGCTAATGAAAAACTGTTTTTT. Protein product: CASSQGSVRGLANEKLFF.

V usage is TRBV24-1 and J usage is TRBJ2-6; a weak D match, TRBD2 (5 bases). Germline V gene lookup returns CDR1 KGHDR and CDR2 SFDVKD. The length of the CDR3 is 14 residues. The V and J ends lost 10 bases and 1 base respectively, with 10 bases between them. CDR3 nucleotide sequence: TGTGCCACTTCCCGGGGATCTGGGGCCAACGTCCTGACTTTC. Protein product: CATSRGSGANVLTF.

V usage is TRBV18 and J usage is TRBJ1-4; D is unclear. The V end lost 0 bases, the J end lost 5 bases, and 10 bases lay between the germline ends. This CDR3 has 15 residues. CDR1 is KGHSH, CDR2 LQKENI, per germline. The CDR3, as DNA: TGTGCCAGCTCACCACCGTCACAGAGAAATGAAAAACTGTTTTTT. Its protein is CASSPPSQRNEKLFF. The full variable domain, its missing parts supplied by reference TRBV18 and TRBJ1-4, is NAGVMQNPRHLVRRRGQEARLRCSPMKGHSHVYWYRQLPEEGLKFMVYLQKENIIDESGMPKERFSAEFPKEGPSILRIQQVVRGDSAAYFCASSPPSQRNEKLFFGSGTQLSVL.

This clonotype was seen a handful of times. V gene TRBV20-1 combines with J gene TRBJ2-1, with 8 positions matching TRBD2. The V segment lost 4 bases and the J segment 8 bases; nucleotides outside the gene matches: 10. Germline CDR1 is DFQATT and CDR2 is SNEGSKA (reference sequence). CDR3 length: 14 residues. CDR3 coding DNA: TGCAGTGCTAAACGGCGCGGGGGGTATGATGAGCAGTTCTTC. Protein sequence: CSAKRRGGYDEQFF.

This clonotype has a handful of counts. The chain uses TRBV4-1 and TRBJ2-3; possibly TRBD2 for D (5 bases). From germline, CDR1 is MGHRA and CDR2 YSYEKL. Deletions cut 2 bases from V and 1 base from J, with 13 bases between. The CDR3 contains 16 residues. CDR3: CASSQSFTGGTDTQYF. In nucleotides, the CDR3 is TGCGCCAGCAGCCAATCTTTTACCGGGGGCACAGATACGCAGTATTTT.

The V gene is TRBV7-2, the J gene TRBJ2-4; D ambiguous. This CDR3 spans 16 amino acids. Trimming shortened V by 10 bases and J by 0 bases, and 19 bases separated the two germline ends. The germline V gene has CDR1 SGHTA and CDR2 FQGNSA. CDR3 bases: TGTGCCATGCAAGGGATCCCCTTACTAGCCAAAAACATTCAGTACTTC. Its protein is CAMQGIPLLAKNIQYF.

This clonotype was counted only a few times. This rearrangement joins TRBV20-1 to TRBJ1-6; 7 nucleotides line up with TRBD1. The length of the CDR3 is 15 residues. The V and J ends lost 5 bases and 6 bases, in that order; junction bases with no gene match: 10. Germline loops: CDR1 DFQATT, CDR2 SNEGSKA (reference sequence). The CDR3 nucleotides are TGCAGTGCTCGGGACAGCGTAATTCGTAATTCACCCCTCCACTTT. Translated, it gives CSARDSVIRNSPLHF.

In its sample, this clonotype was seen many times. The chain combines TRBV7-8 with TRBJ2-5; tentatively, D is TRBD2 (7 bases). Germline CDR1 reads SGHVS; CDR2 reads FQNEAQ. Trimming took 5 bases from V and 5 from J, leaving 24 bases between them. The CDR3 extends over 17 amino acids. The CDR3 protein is CASSPFYGGPGLETQYF. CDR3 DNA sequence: TGTGCCAGCAGCCCTTTTTACGGGGGGCCGGGTCTGGAGACCCAGTACTTC.

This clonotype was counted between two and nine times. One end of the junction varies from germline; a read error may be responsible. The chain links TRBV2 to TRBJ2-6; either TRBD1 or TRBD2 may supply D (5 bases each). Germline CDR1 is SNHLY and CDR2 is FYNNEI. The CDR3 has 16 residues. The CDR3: CASRGLRRTGANVRTF. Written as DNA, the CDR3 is TGTGCCAGCAGGGGCCTCCGGAGGACTGGGGCCAACGTCCGGACTTTC.

In DNA, the CDR3 is TGCAGCTACAGGCAGGGACCTAAAGAGACCCAGTACTTC. It is translated as CSYRQGPKETQYF. The genes are TRBV29-1 and TRBJ2-5; D may correspond to TRBD1 or TRBD2 (5 bases each). The CDR3 contains 13 residues. Deletions cut 8 bases from V and 3 bases from J, with 16 bases between. Germline V gene data show CDR1 as SQVTM and CDR2 as ANQGSEA.